A single sample is the source of the 5 T cell receptor beta chains below, sequenced in a study of Ad26.COV2.S vaccination and SARS-CoV-2 variants (dated by TCRdb to the early 2020s). The protocol used for the library was the immunoSEQ multiplex PCR assay. TCRdb retrieved this table from immuneACCESS and kept in-frame rearrangements only. Not all clones are present; in checked studies, unresolved V genes account for under half, and no reason is known for the remainder. In all, the sample holds 200,000 to 300,000 clones, and approximately 88% of those were seen once. The ten largest clonotypes hold roughly 10% of the sample. What the treatment or condition label conveys for this sample: some 19 received Ad26.COV2.S at low or high dose, single or two shots; 5 received placebo; per-sample allocation not given. Repertoires of vaccine and placebo recipients were sequenced from samples collected on day 63 after the first injection.

This sample comprised peripheral blood, obtained in a trial of Ad26.COV2.S vaccine versus placebo. The receptors were gathered from a person between 18 and 60 years old who received the Ad26.COV2.S COVID-19 vaccine or a placebo.

This clone was observed once. This rearrangement joins TRBV13 to TRBJ1-3, with D unclear. Between the trimmed V and J ends, which lost 6 bases and 0 bases, there was a span of 12 bases. Per germline, CDR1 PRHDT and CDR2 FYEKMQ (reference sequence). CDR3 length: 15 residues. The CDR3 region is CASSQRGYSGNTIYF. DNA of the CDR3: TGTGCCAGCAGTCAGAGAGGATACTCTGGAAACACCATATATTTT. Full variable domain (outside the CDR3, taken from reference TRBV13 and TRBJ1-3): AAGVIQSPRHLIKEKRETATLKCYPIPRHDTVYWYQQGPGQDPQFLISFYEKMQSDKGSIPDRFSAQQFSDYHSELNMSSLELGDSALYFCASSQRGYSGNTIYFGEGSWLTVV.

The chain is built from TRBV28 and TRBJ1-1; D gene unclear. The germline gives CDR1 MDHEN, CDR2 SYDVKM. V was cut by 6 bases and J by 3 bases, with 8 bases left in between. The CDR3 is made up of 12 amino acids. The CDR3 DNA sequence: TGTGCCAGCAGATACTGGGACACTGAAGCTTTCTTT. As protein: CASRYWDTEAFF. The complete variable domain, with remaining parts taken from reference TRBV28 and TRBJ1-1, reads DVKVTQSSRYLVKRTGEKVFLECVQDMDHENMFWYRQDPGLGLRLIYFSYDVKMKEKGDIPEGYSVSREKKERFSLILESASTNQTSMYLCASRYWDTEAFFGQGTRLTVV.

This clone was recorded once. The J gene is TRBJ2-5, the V gene TRBV5-4, with TRBD1 identical over 7 bases. This CDR3 is built from 12 residues. Per the germline V gene, CDR1 is SGHNT and CDR2 is YYREEE (reference sequence). The DNA of the CDR3 is TGTGTAACAGGGGTTGAATCAGAGACCCAGTACTTC. This sequence encodes CVTGVESETQYF.

The chain recombines TRBV7-9 with TRBJ2-5, with TRBD2 matching over 9 bases. V was clipped by 4 bases and J by 0 bases; unmatched bases: 9. Per germline, CDR1 SEHNR and CDR2 FQNEAQ (reference sequence). The CDR3 is 17 amino acids. CDR3 nucleotides: TGTGCCAGCAGCTCTATAAGCGGGAGGCCAAACCAAGAGACCCAGTACTTC. Its translation is CASSSISGRPNQETQYF. Complete variable domain (other parts from reference TRBV7-9 and TRBJ2-5): DTGVSQNPRHKITKRGQNVTFRCDPISEHNRLYWYRQTLGQGPEFLTYFQNEAQLEKSRLLSDRFSAERPKGSFSTLEIQRTEQGDSAMYLCASSSISGRPNQETQYFGPGTRLLVL.

V gene TRBV9 combines with J gene TRBJ1-2, with D possibly TRBD1 on 6 matching bases. V was pared by 4 bases and J by 6 bases, with 16 bases between. This CDR3 is built from 14 residues. CDR1 and CDR2 from the germline V gene are SGDLS and YYNGEE. CDR3 bases: TGTGCCAGCAGCCCCCGGGCAGGGGTGGATGGCTACACCTTC. Protein product: CASSPRAGVDGYTF.